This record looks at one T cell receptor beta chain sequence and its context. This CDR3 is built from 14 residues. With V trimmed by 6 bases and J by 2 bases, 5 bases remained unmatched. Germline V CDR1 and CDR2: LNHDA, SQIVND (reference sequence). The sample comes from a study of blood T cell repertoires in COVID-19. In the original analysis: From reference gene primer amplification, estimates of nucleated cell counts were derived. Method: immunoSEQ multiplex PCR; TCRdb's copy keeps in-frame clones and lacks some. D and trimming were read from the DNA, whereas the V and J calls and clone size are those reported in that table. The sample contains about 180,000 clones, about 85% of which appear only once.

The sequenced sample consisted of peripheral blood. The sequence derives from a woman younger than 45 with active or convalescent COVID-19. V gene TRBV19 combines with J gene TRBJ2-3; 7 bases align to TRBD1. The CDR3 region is CASSPDRDTDTQYF. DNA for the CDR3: TGTGCCAGTAGCCCCGACAGGGACACAGATACGCAGTATTTT.